These 13 T cell receptor beta chains were sequenced from one sample in a study of a mutant IDH1 vaccine in newly diagnosed glioma. The protocol was immunoSEQ multiplex PCR, while the TCRdb copy is restricted to in-frame clones and leaves out a portion. The sample lists 57,000 or so clones, under 90% occurring once. The sample's time point: week 11, during vaccination. Vaccine doses each comprised 300 ug of mutant IDH1 20-mer peptide, with topical imiquimod. Their antigens remain unidentified. The specimen was PBMCs, collected from a glioma patient whose treatment included an IDH1 peptide vaccine. The receptors here all came from a man aged 25 to 40 with glioma.

The gene calls are TRBV29-1 and TRBJ2-1; TRBD2 matches 14 bases. The CDR3 is 13 residues long. Trimming at V came to 6 bases and at J to 13 bases, leaving 8 bases not matched to a gene. Germline V lookup: CDR1 SQVTM, CDR2 ANQGSEA. The CDR3 region is CSVRPGLAGDQFF. The DNA for the CDR3 is TGCAGCGTGAGACCGGGACTAGCGGGGGACCAGTTCTTC.

In this sample, this clone turned up once. The chain employs TRBV5-1 and TRBJ2-5; D gene ambiguous. This CDR3 is 14 amino acids long. Trimming left V 1 base short and J 0 bases short, with 7 bases between. In germline, CDR1 is SGHRS, CDR2 YFSETQ. CDR3 residues: CASSLSPYQETQYF. Here the CDR3 DNA reads TGCGCCAGCAGCTTGTCCCCGTACCAAGAGACCCAGTACTTC. Variable domain in full (rest from reference TRBV5-1 and TRBJ2-5): KAGVTQTPRYLIKTRGQQVTLSCSPISGHRSVSWYQQTPGQGLQFLFEYFSETQRNKGNFPGRFSGRQFSNSRSEMNVSTLELGDSALYLCASSLSPYQETQYFGPGTRLLVL.

This sequence joins TRBV7-9 and TRBJ1-2; D call uncertain. Germline V gene lookup returns CDR1 SEHNR and CDR2 FQNEAQ (reference sequence). The V end lost 0 bases, the J end lost 8 bases, and 13 bases lay between the germline ends. CDR3 size: 14 residues. CDR3 nucleotides: TGTGCCAGCAGCTTAGCGGCGGGTCGGAAGGGCTACACCTTC. Its protein product is CASSLAAGRKGYTF.

The CDR3 bases are TGCGCCAGCAGCTTGGCGGGTAATGAGCAGTTCTTC. As protein: CASSLAGNEQFF. V usage is TRBV5-1 and J usage is TRBJ2-1; no definite D call. From germline, CDR1 is SGHRS and CDR2 YFSETQ. V was clipped by 0 bases and J by 7 bases, with 5 bases between them. The CDR3 length is 12 residues.

The chain combines TRBV25-1 with TRBJ2-7, with a tentative D call TRBD2 (6 bases). This CDR3 contains 14 residues. The germline V and J ends were trimmed by 6 bases and 2 bases, with 14 bases remaining between them. The V gene's germline CDR1 is MGHDK and CDR2 SYGVNS. The CDR3 region is CASRAGGRPYEQYF. The CDR3 nucleotides read TGTGCCAGCAGGGCCGGGGGACGTCCCTACGAGCAGTACTTC.

The chain is built from TRBV28 and TRBJ1-5; perhaps TRBD1 as D (5 bases). This CDR3 region has 14 residues. Trimming took 1 base from V and 5 from J, leaving 9 bases between them. Germline V lookup: CDR1 MDHEN, CDR2 SYDVKM. CDR3 in DNA: TGTGCCAGCAGTTTATCTGGAGGGGATCAGCCCCAGCATTTT. Translating it yields CASSLSGGDQPQHF.

The gene calls are TRBV27 and TRBJ2-5; 8 nucleotides match TRBD2. The germline V gene has CDR1 MNHEY and CDR2 SMNVEV (reference sequence). V was clipped by 5 bases and J by 5 bases; unmatched bases: 13. The CDR3 loop spans 16 amino acids. DNA for the CDR3: TGTGCCAGCAGTACCCCCCGAGCGGGAGAGGAGGAGACCCAGTACTTC. This gives the protein CASSTPRAGEEETQYF.

V gene TRBV19 combines with J gene TRBJ2-7; D possibly corresponds to TRBD2 (6 bases). V was trimmed by 1 base and J by 5 bases, leaving 15 bases between them. Germline V gene sequence: CDR1 LNHDA, CDR2 SQIVND (reference sequence). The CDR3 runs to 15 residues. CDR3 nucleotides: TGTGCCAGTAGTATAGGCGCGGGGAGCTTTAACGAGCAGTACTTC. Translating gives CASSIGAGSFNEQYF.

The chain recombines TRBV18 with TRBJ2-5; TRBD2 aligns across 12 bases. CDR3 length: 16 amino acids. Germline V gene data show CDR1 as KGHSH and CDR2 as LQKENI. V was pared by 5 bases and J by 2 bases, with 6 bases of the junction left unmatched. The CDR3 protein is CASSFGLAGTQETQYF. The CDR3 DNA sequence: TGTGCCAGCTCATTCGGACTAGCGGGAACTCAAGAGACCCAGTACTTC.

This clone was found once. V is TRBV30 and J is TRBJ2-7; D uncertain. In germline, CDR1 is GTSNPN, CDR2 SVGIG (reference sequence). Trimming shortened V by 0 bases and J by 2 bases, and 8 bases separated the two germline ends. The CDR3 is 13 residues long. The CDR3 region has the DNA TGTGCCTGGAGTGTACCGGTGACCTACGAGCAGTACTTC. Its protein product is CAWSVPVTYEQYF. Combining the CDR3 with reference TRBV30 and TRBJ2-7 gives the whole variable domain SQTIHQWPATLVQPVGSPLSLECTVEGTSNPNLYWYRQAAGRGLQLLFYSVGIGQISSEVPQNLSASRPQDRQFILSSKKLLLSDSGFYLCAWSVPVTYEQYFGPGTRLTVT.

The chain is built from TRBV4-3 and TRBJ1-1; D gene uncertain. Germline CDR1 LGHNA, CDR2 YSLEER. V lost 4 bases to trimming and J lost 12 bases, with 21 bases between them. CDR3 length: 14 amino acids. CDR3 loop: CASSPFGGQALSFF. The CDR3 bases are TGCGCCAGCAGCCCTTTCGGCGGGCAGGCTCTTTCTTTCTTT.

J is TRBJ2-1 and V is TRBV19, with D possibly matching TRBD2 (6 bases). This CDR3 has 14 amino acids. Germline CDR1 reads LNHDA; CDR2 reads SQIVND (reference sequence). The germline V and J ends were trimmed by 4 bases and 7 bases, with 14 bases remaining between them. The CDR3 DNA reads as TGTGCCAGTAGTAACAGCGGGCCCTTGAATGAGCAGTTCTTC. This codes for CASSNSGPLNEQFF.

V gene TRBV4-2 combines with J gene TRBJ2-1, with TRBD2 as a possible D gene (6 bases). Trimming cost V 0 bases and J 9 bases, with 9 bases left between them. Germline loops: CDR1 LGHNA, CDR2 YNFKEQ. The CDR3 contains 13 residues. CDR3 amino acids: CASSQDRRGEQFF. The CDR3 DNA reads as TGTGCCAGCAGCCAAGATCGGAGGGGTGAGCAGTTCTTC.